This T cell receptor (beta chain) emerged from a study of cytotoxic CD8 clonotypes in ibrutinib-treated CLL. Study-level results: While tracking circulating CD8+ T-cell counts, baseline clonality exceeded that of age-matched healthy donors.

From germline, CDR1 is SGHVS and CDR2 FQNEAQ. This CDR3 comprises 14 residues. V shed 5 bases and J 2 bases; nucleotides not matched to a gene: 6. Investigators sought sequencing depths of between 1 in 200,000 and 1 in 1 million T cells. The protocol was immunoSEQ multiplex PCR, while the TCRdb copy is restricted to in-frame clones and leaves out a portion. The top ten clones hold 5% to 6.5% of a sample with 300,000 to 400,000 clones, 67% of them seen once. Turning to this clone: Its antigen is unknown.

About 1.9 micrograms of genomic DNA (from cryopreserved PBMCs) were used for TCR beta libraries. This chain uses TRBV7-8 with TRBJ2-7, with 7 bases that match TRBD1. The sample here was PBMCs, taken after 36 months of ibrutinib treatment. This receptor was taken from a human donor with chronic lymphocytic leukemia. CDR3 nucleotides: TGTGCCAGCAGCCCAACAGGGGCCCCCTACGAGCAGTACTTC. Its protein product is CASSPTGAPYEQYF.